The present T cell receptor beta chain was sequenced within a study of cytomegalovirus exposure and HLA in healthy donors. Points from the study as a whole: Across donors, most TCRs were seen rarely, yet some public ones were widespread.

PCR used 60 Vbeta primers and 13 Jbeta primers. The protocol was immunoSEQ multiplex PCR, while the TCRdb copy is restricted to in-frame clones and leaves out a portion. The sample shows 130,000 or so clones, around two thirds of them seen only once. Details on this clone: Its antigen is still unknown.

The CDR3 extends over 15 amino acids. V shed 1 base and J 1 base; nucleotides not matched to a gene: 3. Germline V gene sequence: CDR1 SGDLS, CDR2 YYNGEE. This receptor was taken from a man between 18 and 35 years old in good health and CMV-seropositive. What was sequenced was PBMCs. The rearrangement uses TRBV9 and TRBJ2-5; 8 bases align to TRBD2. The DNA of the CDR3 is TGTGCCAGCAGCGTACCCGGGAGGGGCCAAGAGACCCAGTACTTC. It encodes CASSVPGRGQETQYF.